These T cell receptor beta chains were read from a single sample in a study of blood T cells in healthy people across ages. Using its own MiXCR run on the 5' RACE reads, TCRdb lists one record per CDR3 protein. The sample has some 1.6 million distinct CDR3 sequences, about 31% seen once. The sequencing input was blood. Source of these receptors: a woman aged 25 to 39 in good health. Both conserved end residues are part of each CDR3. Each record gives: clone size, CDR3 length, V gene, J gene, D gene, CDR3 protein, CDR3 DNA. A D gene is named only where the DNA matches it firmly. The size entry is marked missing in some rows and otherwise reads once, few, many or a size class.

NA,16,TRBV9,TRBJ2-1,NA,CASSVVPGNSYNEQFF,TGTGCCAGCAGCGTAGTGCCTGGAAACTCCTACAATGAGCAGTTCTTC
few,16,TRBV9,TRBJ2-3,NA,CASSALLGANTDTQYF,TGTGCCAGCAGCGCACTTTTAGGGGCCAACACAGATACGCAGTATTTT
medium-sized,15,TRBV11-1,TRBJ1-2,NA,CASSPGGSSNYGYTF,TGTGCCAGCAGCCCTGGAGGGAGCTCCAACTATGGCTACACCTTC
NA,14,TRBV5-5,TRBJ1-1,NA,CASSSGWGALEAFF,TGTGCCAGCAGCTCCGGATGGGGGGCGCTTGAAGCTTTCTTT
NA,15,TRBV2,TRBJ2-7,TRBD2,CASSDWGLAEKGQYF,TGTGCCAGCAGTGATTGGGGACTAGCGGAGAAAGGGCAGTACTTC
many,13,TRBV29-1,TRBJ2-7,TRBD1,CSARETGIYEQYF,TGCAGCGCACGAGAGACAGGGATATACGAGCAGTACTTC
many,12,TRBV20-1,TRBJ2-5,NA,CSAPGDQETQYF,TGCAGTGCCCCGGGGGACCAAGAGACCCAGTACTTC
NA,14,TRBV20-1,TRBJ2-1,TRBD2,CSATQTSGGPEQFF,TGCAGTGCTACTCAGACTAGCGGGGGGCCGGAGCAGTTCTTC
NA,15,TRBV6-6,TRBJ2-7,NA,CASSHAQEVPYEQYF,TGTGCCAGCTCCCACGCGCAGGAGGTTCCCTACGAGCAGTACTTC
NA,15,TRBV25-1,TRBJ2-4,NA,CASSAPGDAKNIQYF,TGTGCCAGCAGTGCCCCGGGAGACGCCAAAAACATTCAGTACTTC
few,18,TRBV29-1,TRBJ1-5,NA,CSAWPRAPRLYSNQPQHF,TGCAGCGCCTGGCCCCGGGCCCCTCGCCTTTATAGCAATCAGCCCCAGCATTTT
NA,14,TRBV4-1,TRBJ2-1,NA,CASSQVRERGEQFF,TGCGCCAGCAGCCAAGTTCGGGAACGGGGTGAGCAGTTCTTC
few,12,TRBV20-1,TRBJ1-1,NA,CSIAGVGTEAFF,TGCAGTATCGCAGGCGTAGGGACTGAAGCTTTCTTT
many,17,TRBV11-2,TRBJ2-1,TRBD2,CASSLVGAGGPENEQFF,TGTGCCAGCAGCTTAGTAGGAGCGGGAGGCCCCGAAAATGAGCAGTTCTTC
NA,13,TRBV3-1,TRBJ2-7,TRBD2,CASSQLAVREQYF,TGTGCCAGCAGCCAGCTAGCGGTTCGCGAGCAGTACTTC
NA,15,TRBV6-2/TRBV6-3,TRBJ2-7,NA,CASSEEQGGRYEQYF,TGTGCCAGCAGTGAGGAGCAGGGCGGTAGGTACGAGCAGTACTTC
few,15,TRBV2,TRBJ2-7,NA,CASRETQATKYEQYF,TGTGCCAGCAGAGAAACACAGGCTACCAAATACGAGCAGTACTTC
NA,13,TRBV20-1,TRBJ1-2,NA,CSARDVGHYGYTF,TGCAGTGCTAGAGATGTGGGGCACTATGGCTACACCTTC
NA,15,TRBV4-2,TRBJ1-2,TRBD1,CASSQVGQGDYGCTF,TGTGCCAGCAGCCAGGTGGGACAGGGGGACTATGGCTGCACCTTC
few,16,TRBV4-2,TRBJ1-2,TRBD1,CASSQGGTGANYGYTF,TGTGCCAGCAGCCAGGGAGGGACAGGGGCTAACTATGGCTACACCTTC
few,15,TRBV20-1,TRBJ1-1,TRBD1,CSARDLGRGQTEAFF,TGCAGTGCTAGAGATCTCGGCAGGGGGCAAACTGAAGCTTTCTTT
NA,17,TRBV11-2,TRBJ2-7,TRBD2,CASSLYGTSRQEGEQYF,TGTGCCAGCAGCTTGTATGGGACTAGCCGGCAAGAGGGCGAGCAGTACTTC
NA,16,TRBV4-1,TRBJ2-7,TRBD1,CASSQTPGQGRDEQYF,TGCGCCAGCAGCCAAACGCCGGGACAGGGGCGTGACGAGCAGTACTTC
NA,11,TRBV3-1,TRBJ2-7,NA,CASSQAGEKYF,TGTGCCAGCAGCCAAGCCGGGGAGAAGTACTTC
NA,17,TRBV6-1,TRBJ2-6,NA,CASSRGQTSSGANVLTF,TGTGCCAGCAGCCGCGGGCAGACAAGCTCTGGGGCCAACGTCCTGACTTTC
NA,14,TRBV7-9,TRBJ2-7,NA,CASNVPGAGNEQYF,TGTGCCAGCAACGTCCCAGGGGCGGGAAACGAGCAGTACTTC
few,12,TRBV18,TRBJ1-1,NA,CASSQDAGEAFF,TGTGCCAGCTCCCAGGATGCGGGCGAAGCTTTCTTT
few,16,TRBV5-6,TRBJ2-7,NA,CASSLEGGGLLDEQYF,TGTGCCAGCAGCTTGGAAGGAGGGGGACTCCTCGACGAGCAGTACTTC
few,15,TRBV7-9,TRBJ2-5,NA,CASRTGTNHEETQYF,TGTGCCAGCAGGACCGGGACCAACCACGAAGAGACCCAGTACTTC
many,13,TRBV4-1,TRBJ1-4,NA,CASSRTLREKLFF,TGCGCCAGCAGCCGCACCTTAAGGGAAAAACTGTTTTTT